This T cell receptor (beta chain) was captured by sequencing in a study of shared clonotypes between healthy human individuals. CDR1 SGHTA and CDR2 FQGNSA come from the germline V gene. Trimming left V 2 bases short and J 1 base short, with 8 bases between. The CDR3 runs to 14 residues. Donors were Caucasian adults residing in Nashville, Tennessee, USA. Some clones are missing from TCRdb's copy, which holds only in-frame ones; the method was immunoSEQ multiplex PCR. This sample has some 2.3 million clones, with 85% to 95% found just once. This chain joins TRBV7-2 and TRBJ1-1; D remains unclear. Sequencing was done on a sample of naive CD4+ T cells from PBMCs. Sample subset: CD45RA+ positively selected. The sequence was obtained from a man aged 18 to 30 in good health. Some clones in this sample may be carry-over from other donors' samples. The CDR3 DNA follows: TGTGCCAGCAGCTTACTGCGGGGGAACACTGAAGCTTTCTTT. Translated: CASSLLRGNTEAFF. The full variable domain, its missing parts supplied by reference TRBV7-2 and TRBJ1-1, is GAGVSQSPSNKVTEKGKDVELRCDPISGHTALYWYRQSLGQGLEFLIYFQGNSAPDKSGLPSDRFSAERTGGSVSTLTIQRTQQEDSAVYLCASSLLRGNTEAFFGQGTRLTVV.